This TCR beta chain was sequenced during a study of early T cells in non-severe SARS-CoV-2 infection (dated by TCRdb to the early 2020s). About the investigation overall: Because TCR sequencing was done on bulk RNA from unsorted whole blood, the alpha and beta chains could not be paired.

In the germline V gene, CDR1 corresponds to MDHEN and CDR2 to SYDVKM. V is trimmed back by 3 bases and J by 7 bases, and the junction contains 2 bases that no gene match accounts for. The CDR3 sequence holds 12 residues, the cysteine and phenylalanine included. This entry keeps only the CDR3 DNA: 36 bases, framed from base 1. This was a case-control study nested in a cohort of healthcare workers in London, UK, who had nasopharyngeal swab PCR tests and blood samples taken every week. Between 23 and 31 March 2020, the week of the UK lockdown, healthcare workers were enrolled and then followed up weekly for as long as 16 weeks. As concerns this clonotype: What this receptor recognizes is not known. The sample holds no much larger clone one base away, and base qualities are not on file.

Study-wide conclusions, independent of this receptor: VDJdb matching was skewed toward anti-spike CD8 responses and likely underestimated virus-specific expansions by missing private and CD4 specificities.

The library came from 5' RACE. Sequencer: NextSeq 500. In the TCR library protocol, unique molecular identifiers were attached to individual cDNA molecules to correct for PCR bias and sequencing error. TCR alpha and beta chains were both sequenced, and the abundances of alpha and beta sequences in each sample were closely correlated with each other. The paper's processing steps were these. V gene, J gene and CDR3 annotation of TCR sequences was performed with Decombinator V4. TCRs were defined as expanded if a significant change between any two time points was detected under a Poisson model with p below 0.0001. TCR abundances were normalised to the total number of TCRs sequenced in each sample and reported as counts per million. TRAV1-2 paired with TRAJ12, TRAJ20 or TRAJ33 defined MAIT TCRs, while TRAV10 paired with TRAJ18 defined iNKT TCRs. A search of VDJdb, accessed on 1 November 2021, was run for TCRs annotated to CMV, EBV and SARS-CoV-2, with TCRs annotated for multiple antigens excluded. TCRdb redid the processing of the public reads, applying fastp at Q25 and MiXCR, and retained in-frame beta chains. Every entry covers one CDR3 protein and lists the most common genes and DNA from its rows. These V and J calls originate from TCRdb's pipeline instead of the authors' own analysis. Present in this sample are 95,000 to 120,000 distinct CDR3 sequences, about 12% of which were seen just once. The ten most abundant clones make up roughly 2.9% of the sample.

The sample consisted of whole blood. The sequence is built from TRBV28 and TRBJ2-5; 7 central bases correspond to TRBD2. This TCR was recovered from an adult who was a healthcare worker with PCR-confirmed SARS-CoV-2 infection or an uninfected control (not recorded which). The nucleotide sequence reads TGTGCCAGCAGTTTCCGCGGGGGGACCCAGTACTTC. Translated, this is CASSFRGGTQYF.